The present TCR beta chain was sequenced within a study of T cell clones after liver transplantation. Study-wide results and caveats: Circulating graft-donor-reactive CD4 TCRbeta sequences fell significantly post-transplant in most of the 8 subjects.

Here immunoSEQ multiplex PCR was the method, and the copy in TCRdb shows in-frame clones only, minus some. There are roughly 40,000 clones in the sample; 86% occur only once, and less than 2.5% lies in the top ten. About this clone itself: Its antigen is still unknown.

The sequences come from CD4+ T cells from blood, collected 24 months after liver transplant. The sequence came from a human patient who received a liver transplant. Some of the T cells may derive from the graft donor.

The DNA for the CDR3 is TGCGCCAGCAGCTTGGGCTGGGGCGTACGGAAGAGCTCCTACGAGCAGTACTTC. The encoded protein is CASSLGWGVRKSSYEQYF. The gene calls are TRBV5-1 and TRBJ2-7; D is possibly TRBD1 (5 bases). CDR1 SGHRS and CDR2 YFSETQ come from the germline V gene. This CDR3 comprises 18 residues. The V and J ends lost 0 bases and 0 bases respectively, with 19 bases between them.